This TCR beta chain stems from a study of CD8+CD57+ T cells in acquired aplastic anemia. Study at large: Around 3.5 ug was the average amount of DNA from sorted CD4+ and CD8+ cells. Findings and limits, study-wide: Roughly 27 sequences, all CD8+ CDR3, were shared between patients and controls.

Trimming pared 2 bases from V and 0 bases from J, leaving 11 bases between. Looked up from germline, CDR1 is MGHDK and CDR2 is SYGVNS. There are 16 residues in the CDR3. It was patients with CD8+CD57+ cell expansion by flow cytometry who were chosen for sequencing. Everyone among the patients had severe acquired aplastic anemia. At the time of blood sampling, patients had not yet received any therapy. As concerns this clonotype: Its target is unknown.

Profiling that covered TCR beta VDJ and CDR3 relied on genomic DNA as its template. TCRdb passed the reads through MiXCR, listing each CDR3 protein once. The sample lists 80,000 to 100,000 distinct CDR3 sequences, approximately 73% occurring once. The specimen was sorted CD4+, CD8+, or CD8+CD57+ T cells (not recorded which) from PBMCs. This receptor was taken from a human donor with aplastic anemia. The chain has TRBV25-1 and TRBJ1-3, with unresolved D. The CDR3 nucleotides are TGTGCCAGCAGTGAAGAAGTCGGAAGCTCTGGAAACACCATATATTTT. It specifies CASSEEVGSSGNTIYF.